This entry features one T cell receptor (beta chain) sequence. Antigen unknown. V lost 3 bases and J lost 9, with 15 bases in between. This CDR3 contains 14 residues. CDR1 MNHEY and CDR2 SMNVEV come from the germline V gene (reference sequence). These data belong to a study of OX40 agonist ivuxolimab in advanced cancers. Study-level results: In general, CD8+ T cells held more expanded clones than CD4+ did, on average.

Sequencing was performed with immunoSEQ multiplex PCR; in TCRdb, only in-frame clones are kept and a portion is missing. The sample lists about 62,000 clones, around 79% occurring once. The clonotype originates from an adult with an advanced solid tumor such as melanoma, head and neck, liver or kidney cancer. The gene calls are TRBV27 and TRBJ2-1; D possibly corresponds to TRBD2 (5 bases). The source material was CD4+ or CD8+ T cells sorted from blood, sampled in a trial of the OX40 agonist ivuxolimab. CDR3 DNA sequence: TGTGCCAGCAGTTTGAACGTACGGGGAGTTGAGCAGTTCTTC. Protein sequence: CASSLNVRGVEQFF.